The present entry profiles one T cell receptor (beta chain) with its context. This entry comes from a study of blood T cell repertoires in COVID-19. Study as a whole: The origin of the acute and convalescent COVID-19 samples was the United States, Italy and Spain.

In the original workflow: Amplification of reference gene primers was used by the study to estimate nucleated cell counts. TCRdb keeps only in-frame clones here, not all; method: immunoSEQ multiplex PCR. That table is the source of V, J and clone size, and D and trimming were worked out from the DNA. In the table there are more than 150,000 clones, roughly 84% of which are singletons. Germline V gene data show CDR1 as KGHSH and CDR2 as LQKENI. The CDR3 loop spans 15 amino acids. V dropped 4 bases and J dropped 3; count of bases not matched to a gene: 4. Those who participated ranged in age from about 18 to 89 years and resided in around 22 US areas.

The V gene is TRBV18, the J gene TRBJ2-1; 9 positions match TRBD1. Sequencing was performed on PBMCs or T cells enriched from blood (not recorded which). This TCR was recovered from a woman in her 50s who had recovered from COVID-19. The CDR3: CASSLQGAGYNEQFF. The CDR3 region has the DNA TGTGCCAGCTCACTACAGGGGGCCGGCTACAATGAGCAGTTCTTC.